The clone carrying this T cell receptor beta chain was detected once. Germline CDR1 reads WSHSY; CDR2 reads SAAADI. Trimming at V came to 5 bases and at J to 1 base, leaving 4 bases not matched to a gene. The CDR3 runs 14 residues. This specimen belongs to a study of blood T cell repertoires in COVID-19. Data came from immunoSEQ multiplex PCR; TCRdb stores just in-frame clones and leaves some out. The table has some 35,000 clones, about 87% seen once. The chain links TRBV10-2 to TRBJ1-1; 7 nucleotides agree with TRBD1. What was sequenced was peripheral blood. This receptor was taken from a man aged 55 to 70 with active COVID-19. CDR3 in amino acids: CASSKTGANTEAFF. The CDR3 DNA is TGCGCCAGCAGTAAAACAGGGGCGAACACTGAAGCTTTCTTT.